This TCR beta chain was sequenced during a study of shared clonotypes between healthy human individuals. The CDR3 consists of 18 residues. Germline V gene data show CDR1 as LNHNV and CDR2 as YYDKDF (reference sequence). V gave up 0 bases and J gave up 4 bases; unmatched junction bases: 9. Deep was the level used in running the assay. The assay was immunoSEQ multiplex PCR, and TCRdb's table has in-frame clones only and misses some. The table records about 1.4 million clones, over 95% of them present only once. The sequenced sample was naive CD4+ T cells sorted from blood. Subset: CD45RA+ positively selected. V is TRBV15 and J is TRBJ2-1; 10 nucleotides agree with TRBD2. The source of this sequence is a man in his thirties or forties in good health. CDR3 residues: CATSRDKRGGPLYNEQFF. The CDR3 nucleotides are TGTGCCACCAGCAGAGACAAGCGGGGGGGACCCCTTTACAATGAGCAGTTCTTC.